This T cell receptor beta chain appears in the sequencing data of a study of shared clonotypes between healthy human individuals. Whole-study findings and limits: Shared clonotypes across all four donors exceeded non-shared ones in generation probability. On the whole, naive subsets had larger estimated richness than memory subsets had.

This clone has only one observation. Its target is not known. The sample has other DNA sequences that encode this CDR3 too. Germline V gene data show CDR1 as SGHRS and CDR2 as YFSETQ. V lost 2 bases and J 6 bases, leaving 12 bases between the germline ends. CDR3 size: 14 residues. Method: immunoSEQ multiplex PCR; TCRdb's copy keeps in-frame clones and lacks some. The sample contains over a million clones, 75% to 80% of which appear only once. This TCR derives from a man younger than 35 in good health. Some clones in this sample may be carry-over from other donors' samples. Material: memory CD4+ T cells from PBMCs. Specified subset: CD45RA-negative fraction. The gene calls are TRBV5-1 and TRBJ2-1; perhaps TRBD1 as D (5 bases). Here the CDR3 reads CASSFWGPGNEQFF. CDR3 nucleotide sequence: TGCGCCAGCAGCTTTTGGGGCCCGGGCAATGAGCAGTTCTTC.